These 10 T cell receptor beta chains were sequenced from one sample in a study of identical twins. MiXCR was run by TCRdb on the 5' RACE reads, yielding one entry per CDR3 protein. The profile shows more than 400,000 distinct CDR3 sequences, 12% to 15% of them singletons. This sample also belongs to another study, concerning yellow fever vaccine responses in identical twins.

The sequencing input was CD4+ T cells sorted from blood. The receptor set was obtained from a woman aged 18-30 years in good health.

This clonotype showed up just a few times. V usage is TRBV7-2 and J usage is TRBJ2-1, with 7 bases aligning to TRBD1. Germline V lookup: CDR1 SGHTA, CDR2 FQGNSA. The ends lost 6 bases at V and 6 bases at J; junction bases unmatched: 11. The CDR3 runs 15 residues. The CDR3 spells CASSYRTGLGNEQFF. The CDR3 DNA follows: TGTGCCAGCAGTTATAGGACAGGCCTAGGCAATGAGCAGTTCTTC.

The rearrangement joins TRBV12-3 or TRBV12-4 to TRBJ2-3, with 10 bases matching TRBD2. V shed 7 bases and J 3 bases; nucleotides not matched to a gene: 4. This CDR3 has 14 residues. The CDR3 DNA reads TGTGCCAGCACCCCTAGCGGGAGAACAGATACGCAGTATTTT. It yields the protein CASTPSGRTDTQYF.

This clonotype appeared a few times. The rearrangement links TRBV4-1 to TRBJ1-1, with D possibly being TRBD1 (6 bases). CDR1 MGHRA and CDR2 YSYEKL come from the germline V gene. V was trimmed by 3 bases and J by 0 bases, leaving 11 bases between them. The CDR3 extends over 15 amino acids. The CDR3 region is CASSQYDRLNTEAFF. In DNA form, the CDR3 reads TGCGCCAGCAGCCAGTATGACAGGTTGAACACTGAAGCTTTCTTT.

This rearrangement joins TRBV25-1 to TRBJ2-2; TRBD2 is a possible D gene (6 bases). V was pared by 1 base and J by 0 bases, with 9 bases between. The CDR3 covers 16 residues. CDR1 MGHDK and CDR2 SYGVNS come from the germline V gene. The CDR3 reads CASSEWRGTNTGELFF. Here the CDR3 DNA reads TGTGCCAGCAGTGAATGGAGGGGAACGAACACCGGGGAGCTGTTTTTT.

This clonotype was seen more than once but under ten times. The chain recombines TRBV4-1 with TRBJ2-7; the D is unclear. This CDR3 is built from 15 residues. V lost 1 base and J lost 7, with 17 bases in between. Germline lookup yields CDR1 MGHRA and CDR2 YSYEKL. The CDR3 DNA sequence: TGCGCCAGCAGCCAAGGCCCGAGTTATGGCAGTGAGCAGTACTTC. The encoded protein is CASSQGPSYGSEQYF.

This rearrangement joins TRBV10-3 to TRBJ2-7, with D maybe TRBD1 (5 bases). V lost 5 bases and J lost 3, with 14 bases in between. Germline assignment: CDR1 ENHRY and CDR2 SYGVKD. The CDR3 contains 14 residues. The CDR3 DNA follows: TGTGCCATCAGTCCTCAGACCAGGGACTACGAGCAGTACTTC. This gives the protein CAISPQTRDYEQYF.

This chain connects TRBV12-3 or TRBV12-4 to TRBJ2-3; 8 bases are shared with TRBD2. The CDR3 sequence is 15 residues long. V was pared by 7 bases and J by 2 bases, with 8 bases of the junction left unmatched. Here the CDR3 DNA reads TGTGCCAGCACTTGGAGCGGGAGCCCCACAGATACGCAGTATTTT. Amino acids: CASTWSGSPTDTQYF.

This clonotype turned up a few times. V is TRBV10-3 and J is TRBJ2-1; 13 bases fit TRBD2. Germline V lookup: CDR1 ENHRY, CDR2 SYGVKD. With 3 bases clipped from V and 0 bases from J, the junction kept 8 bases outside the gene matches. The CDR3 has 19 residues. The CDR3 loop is CAISDFGTSGESSYNEQFF. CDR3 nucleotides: TGTGCCATCAGTGATTTCGGGACTAGCGGGGAGAGCTCCTACAATGAGCAGTTCTTC.

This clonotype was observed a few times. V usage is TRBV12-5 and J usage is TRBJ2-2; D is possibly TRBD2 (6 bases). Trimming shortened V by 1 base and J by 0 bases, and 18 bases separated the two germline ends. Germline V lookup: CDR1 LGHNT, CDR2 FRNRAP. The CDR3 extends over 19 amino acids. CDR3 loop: CASGLAPKDGGPNTGELFF. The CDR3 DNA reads TGTGCTAGTGGTTTGGCCCCAAAAGACGGGGGTCCGAACACCGGGGAGCTGTTTTTT.

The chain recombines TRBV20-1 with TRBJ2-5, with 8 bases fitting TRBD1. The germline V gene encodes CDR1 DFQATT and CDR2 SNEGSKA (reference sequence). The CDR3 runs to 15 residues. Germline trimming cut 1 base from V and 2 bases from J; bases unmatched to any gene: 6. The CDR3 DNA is TGCAGTGCTAGAGTCCGGACAGGGTGGCAAGAGACCCAGTACTTC. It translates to CSARVRTGWQETQYF.